Listed below are T cell receptor beta chains from one sample, sequenced in a study of technical replicates of blood from a few donors. Assay: immunoSEQ multiplex PCR; the TCRdb copy retains only in-frame clones and omits some. The data contain more than 65,000 clones, around 95% of them singletons. Sequenced material: T cells isolated from PBMCs. These receptors originate from a human donor in good health. CDR3s include the opening cysteine and the closing phenylalanine or tryptophan. D genes are given only for firm matches.

TRBJ2-3 16 TRBV7-2 TRBD2 TGTGCCAGCAGCTTAGATCGCGGGAGAGGTACAGATACGCAGTATTTT CASSLDRGRGTDTQYF
TRBJ2-2 16 TRBV5-8 TRBD1 TGTGCCAGCAGCTTCTCAGGGGGCGGAGGGACCGGGGAGCTGTTTTTT CASSFSGGGGTGELFF
TRBJ2-1 9 TRBV2 NA TGTGCCAGCAACTATGAGCAGTTCTTC CASNYEQFF
TRBJ2-7 16 TRBV7-2 TRBD2 TGTGCCAGCAGCTTAGTGATCCTAGCGGGATCCTACGAGCAGTACTTC CASSLVILAGSYEQYF
TRBJ2-7 14 TRBV30 TRBD1 TGTGCCTGGAGTGTTCCGGACAGGGGCTACGAGCAGTACTTC CAWSVPDRGYEQYF
TRBJ2-3 13 TRBV5-8 NA TGTGCCAGCAGCTTGGCCTGGAGGGATACGCAGTATTTT CASSLAWRDTQYF
TRBJ1-1 11 TRBV29-1 NA TGCAGCGTTAGCGGGGACACTGAAGCTTTCTTT CSVSGDTEAFF
TRBJ2-1 15 TRBV19 NA TGTGCCAGTAGTACGACTCGAAACTCCTACAATGAGCAGTTCTTC CASSTTRNSYNEQFF
TRBJ2-7 14 TRBV19 NA TGTGCCAGTAGTATTGCTACAGGCCCCTACGAGCAGTACTTC CASSIATGPYEQYF
TRBJ2-7 16 TRBV5-1 NA TGCGCCAGCAGCTTGGCAGGTTTTTCGAGCTCCTACGAGCAGTACTTC CASSLAGFSSSYEQYF
TRBJ2-1 18 TRBV2 TRBD2 TGTGCCAGCAGTCCCTCCTTCCCTGGACTAGCGCCTACCCATGAGCAGTTCTTC CASSPSFPGLAPTHEQFF
TRBJ2-1 14 TRBV7-3 NA TGTGCCAGCAGCTTATACCACGGCTACAATGAGCAGTTCTTC CASSLYHGYNEQFF
TRBJ1-3 16 TRBV9 TRBD1 TGTGCCAGCAGCTCCGGACAGGGTTTCGCTGGAAACACCATATATTTT CASSSGQGFAGNTIYF
TRBJ2-7 14 TRBV18 NA TGTGCCAGCTCAACTTCGAGACAGAGCTACGAGCAGTACTTC CASSTSRQSYEQYF
TRBJ1-2 13 TRBV7-3 NA TGTGCCAGCAGCTTGGGGCAGGGAGGAGGCTACACCTTC CASSLGQGGGYTF
TRBJ1-2 14 TRBV9 NA TGTGCCAGCAGCCTCAATTCAGGGAACTATGGCTACACCTTC CASSLNSGNYGYTF